These T cell receptor beta chains were read from a single sample in a study of shared clonotypes between healthy human individuals. Method: immunoSEQ multiplex PCR; TCRdb's copy keeps in-frame clones and lacks some. The sample holds roughly 2,000,000 clones; about 94% are singletons and the top ten take roughly 1.2%. The sample taken for sequencing was naive CD8+ T cells sorted from blood. The receptor source for this set is a man between 18 and 35 years old in good health. Both conserved end residues are part of each CDR3. The D gene is left open where the match is weak. Clone size is shown for a subset of rows, as once, few, many or a class of expanded clone.

clone size: -; V gene: TRBV30; D gene: TRBD1; J gene: TRBJ2-2; CDR3 DNA: TGTGCCTGGAGCCTGTTAATCGGACAGGGTGCCGCCGGGGAGCTGTTTTTT; CDR3 protein: CAWSLLIGQGAAGELFF
clone size: -; V gene: TRBV5-1; D gene: -; J gene: TRBJ1-2; CDR3 DNA: TGCGCCAGCAGCGGATGGGAAGGGCCGAACCCCTATGGCTACACCTTC; CDR3 protein: CASSGWEGPNPYGYTF
clone size: -; V gene: TRBV28; D gene: -; J gene: TRBJ1-2; CDR3 DNA: TGTGCCAGCAGTAGCCACTCGACAGACAGCTATGGCTACACCTTC; CDR3 protein: CASSSHSTDSYGYTF
clone size: -; V gene: TRBV16; D gene: -; J gene: TRBJ1-2; CDR3 DNA: TGTGCCAGCAGCCCCCCCGGAGGGAACGGCTACACCTTC; CDR3 protein: CASSPPGGNGYTF
clone size: -; V gene: TRBV2; D gene: -; J gene: TRBJ2-7; CDR3 DNA: TGTGCCAGCAGAGAGGACTACTCCTACGAGCAGTACTTC; CDR3 protein: CASREDYSYEQYF
clone size: -; V gene: TRBV9; D gene: TRBD2; J gene: TRBJ2-1; CDR3 DNA: TGTGCCAGCGGAGGACTAGCGGACTACAATGAGCAGTTCTTC; CDR3 protein: CASGGLADYNEQFF
clone size: -; V gene: TRBV27; D gene: -; J gene: TRBJ2-7; CDR3 DNA: TGTGCCAGCAGTTTCGGGGGCCCTTCCTACGAGCAGTACTTC; CDR3 protein: CASSFGGPSYEQYF
clone size: -; V gene: TRBV5-1; D gene: TRBD2; J gene: TRBJ2-7; CDR3 DNA: TGCGCCAGCAGAACTAGCGGGAGATACGAGCAGTACTTC; CDR3 protein: CASRTSGRYEQYF
clone size: -; V gene: TRBV7-2; D gene: -; J gene: TRBJ2-5; CDR3 DNA: TGTGCCAGCAGCTCCCTATTGGAGGGGTTGGAGACCCAGTACTTC; CDR3 protein: CASSSLLEGLETQYF
clone size: -; V gene: TRBV28; D gene: -; J gene: TRBJ2-7; CDR3 DNA: TGTGCCAGCAGTCCGGGTAGCGGCTACGAGCAGTACTTC; CDR3 protein: CASSPGSGYEQYF
clone size: -; V gene: TRBV5-1; D gene: TRBD1; J gene: TRBJ1-6; CDR3 DNA: TGCGCCAGCACCCCGGGACAGGGCGCTTTTGGTAATTCACCCCTCCACTTT; CDR3 protein: CASTPGQGAFGNSPLHF
clone size: -; V gene: TRBV7-2; D gene: TRBD1; J gene: TRBJ1-2; CDR3 DNA: TGTGCCAGCAGCTTACAAGGGGGCGCGGTTGGCTACACCTTC; CDR3 protein: CASSLQGGAVGYTF
clone size: -; V gene: TRBV6-1; D gene: -; J gene: TRBJ2-2; CDR3 DNA: TGTGCCAGCAGTGATAACCCCTGGTCGGTCTTCGGTACCGGGGAGCTGTTTTTT; CDR3 protein: CASSDNPWSVFGTGELFF
clone size: -; V gene: TRBV10-2; D gene: -; J gene: TRBJ1-3; CDR3 DNA: TGCGCCAGCACTCCACACCCGGGGAATCTAGACACCATATATTTT; CDR3 protein: CASTPHPGNLDTIYF
clone size: -; V gene: TRBV29-1; D gene: -; J gene: TRBJ1-2; CDR3 DNA: TGCAGCGTTGAAGATCTTTTATTGGGCTCCCCCTTCTACAATGGCTACACCTTC; CDR3 protein: CSVEDLLLGSPFYNGYTF
clone size: -; V gene: TRBV14; D gene: -; J gene: TRBJ2-1; CDR3 DNA: TGTGCCAGCACCCCATCGGGTTCGAGAAGCTCCTACAATGAGCAGTTCTTC; CDR3 protein: CASTPSGSRSSYNEQFF
clone size: -; V gene: TRBV9; D gene: -; J gene: TRBJ1-2; CDR3 DNA: TGTGCCAGCAGCGTTTGGGGTGGATCAGGCTACACCTTC; CDR3 protein: CASSVWGGSGYTF
clone size: -; V gene: TRBV7-9; D gene: -; J gene: TRBJ1-6; CDR3 DNA: TGTGCCAGCAGCTTAGTAACCGACTACTATTCACCCCTCCACTTT; CDR3 protein: CASSLVTDYYSPLHF
clone size: -; V gene: TRBV2; D gene: -; J gene: TRBJ2-1; CDR3 DNA: TGTGCCACGTGGACCCAAACAGTCCTCGAGTTCTTC; CDR3 protein: CATWTQTVLEFF
clone size: -; V gene: TRBV11-2; D gene: TRBD1; J gene: TRBJ1-1; CDR3 DNA: TGTGCCAGCAGCCGGACAGGAAACACTGAAGCTTTCTTT; CDR3 protein: CASSRTGNTEAFF
clone size: -; V gene: TRBV7-9; D gene: -; J gene: TRBJ2-7; CDR3 DNA: TGTGCCAGCAGCTTAGAACGGACCAGCTGGTACGAGCAGTACTTC; CDR3 protein: CASSLERTSWYEQYF
clone size: -; V gene: TRBV7-2; D gene: TRBD1; J gene: TRBJ1-2; CDR3 DNA: TGTGCCAGCAGCTTCGGACAGGCTAACTATGGCTACACCTTC; CDR3 protein: CASSFGQANYGYTF
clone size: -; V gene: TRBV9; D gene: -; J gene: TRBJ1-6; CDR3 DNA: TGTGCCAGCAGCGACTCTATTGGACTAGACCTCCACTTT; CDR3 protein: CASSDSIGLDLHF
clone size: -; V gene: TRBV7-6; D gene: -; J gene: TRBJ2-7; CDR3 DNA: TGTGCCAGCAGCTCCGGGACTCTATCCTACGAGCAGTACTTC; CDR3 protein: CASSSGTLSYEQYF
clone size: once; V gene: TRBV7-3; D gene: -; J gene: TRBJ2-1; CDR3 DNA: TGTGCCAGCAGCTTGGCGGGAACTCTACCGAATGAGCAGTTCTTC; CDR3 protein: CASSLAGTLPNEQFF
clone size: -; V gene: TRBV7-6; D gene: TRBD2; J gene: TRBJ2-2; CDR3 DNA: TGTGCCAGCAGCTCCGCGACTAGCCTGAACACCGGGGAGCTGTTTTTT; CDR3 protein: CASSSATSLNTGELFF
clone size: -; V gene: TRBV9; D gene: TRBD2; J gene: TRBJ2-2; CDR3 DNA: TGTGCCAGCAGCGGTCTAGCGGGAGGAGCCACCGGGGAGCTGTTTTTT; CDR3 protein: CASSGLAGGATGELFF
clone size: -; V gene: TRBV7-2; D gene: -; J gene: TRBJ2-5; CDR3 DNA: TGTGCCAGCAGCTTTGCGGGAACCGTCGGGGAGACCCAGTACTTC; CDR3 protein: CASSFAGTVGETQYF
clone size: -; V gene: TRBV29-1; D gene: -; J gene: TRBJ1-2; CDR3 DNA: TGCAGCGCTCTCACAGGGTCGGATGGCTACACCTTC; CDR3 protein: CSALTGSDGYTF
clone size: -; V gene: TRBV9; D gene: -; J gene: TRBJ1-4; CDR3 DNA: TGTGCCAGCAGCGCCGGGGGACCTAATGAAAAACTGTTTTTT; CDR3 protein: CASSAGGPNEKLFF
clone size: -; V gene: TRBV30; D gene: -; J gene: TRBJ2-2; CDR3 DNA: TGTGCCTGGAATCCCGACACGTCCGGGGAGCTGTTTTTT; CDR3 protein: CAWNPDTSGELFF
clone size: -; V gene: TRBV28; D gene: TRBD2; J gene: TRBJ2-7; CDR3 DNA: TGTGCCAGCAGTGGACTAGCGGGGGGGACCTACGAGCAGTACTTC; CDR3 protein: CASSGLAGGTYEQYF
clone size: -; V gene: TRBV30; D gene: -; J gene: TRBJ2-7; CDR3 DNA: TGTGCCTGGAGTGTAGGGGCCCCCTCCTACGAGCAGTACTTC; CDR3 protein: CAWSVGAPSYEQYF
clone size: -; V gene: TRBV11-2; D gene: TRBD1; J gene: TRBJ1-5; CDR3 DNA: TGTGCCAGCAGCCTGGGACAGGGTTGGGGTCAGCCCCAGCATTTT; CDR3 protein: CASSLGQGWGQPQHF
clone size: -; V gene: TRBV25-1; D gene: -; J gene: TRBJ2-3; CDR3 DNA: TGTGCCAGCAGTGACAACGAGGCGGTGGATACGCAGTATTTT; CDR3 protein: CASSDNEAVDTQYF
clone size: -; V gene: TRBV13; D gene: -; J gene: TRBJ2-3; CDR3 DNA: TGTGCCAGCAGCTTCAGCGCTAGCACAGATACGCAGTATTTT; CDR3 protein: CASSFSASTDTQYF
clone size: -; V gene: TRBV5-6; D gene: -; J gene: TRBJ1-2; CDR3 DNA: TGTGCCAGCAGCCCTGGACAAAACTATGGCTACACCTTC; CDR3 protein: CASSPGQNYGYTF
clone size: -; V gene: TRBV7-2; D gene: -; J gene: TRBJ2-2; CDR3 DNA: TGTGCCAGCAGCTTAGGATTGAACACCGGGGAGCTGTTTTTT; CDR3 protein: CASSLGLNTGELFF
clone size: -; V gene: TRBV12-5; D gene: -; J gene: TRBJ1-4; CDR3 DNA: TGTGCTAGTGGACCGGGACCCGGCACTATGTTTTTT; CDR3 protein: CASGPGPGTMFF
clone size: few; V gene: TRBV27; D gene: TRBD2; J gene: TRBJ2-2; CDR3 DNA: TGTGCCAGCAGACAACTAGCGGGAGACACCGGGGAGCTGTTTTTT; CDR3 protein: CASRQLAGDTGELFF
clone size: once; V gene: TRBV2; D gene: -; J gene: TRBJ2-7; CDR3 DNA: TGTGCCAGCAGTGTGAGGCGGGCCGACCCCTCCTACGAGCAGTACTTC; CDR3 protein: CASSVRRADPSYEQYF
clone size: -; V gene: TRBV10-1; D gene: TRBD1; J gene: TRBJ2-7; CDR3 DNA: TGCGCCAGCGCTCCAACAGGGGAATCCTACGAGCAGTACTTC; CDR3 protein: CASAPTGESYEQYF
clone size: once; V gene: TRBV9; D gene: -; J gene: TRBJ1-2; CDR3 DNA: TGTGCCAGCAGCGTAGACGGATCTAACTATGGCTACACCTTC; CDR3 protein: CASSVDGSNYGYTF
clone size: -; V gene: TRBV10-1; D gene: -; J gene: TRBJ1-2; CDR3 DNA: TGCGCCAGCAGTGAGGCCCGGGTTGGAGGCTACACCTTC; CDR3 protein: CASSEARVGGYTF
clone size: once; V gene: TRBV13; D gene: -; J gene: TRBJ2-7; CDR3 DNA: TGTGCCAGCAGCCCCCCGAGCGGAAAAAGCTCCTACGAGCAGTACTTC; CDR3 protein: CASSPPSGKSSYEQYF
clone size: -; V gene: TRBV7-9; D gene: -; J gene: TRBJ1-5; CDR3 DNA: TGTGCCAGCAGCCTCAAGGGCGCTCAGCCCCAGCATTTT; CDR3 protein: CASSLKGAQPQHF
clone size: -; V gene: TRBV5-1; D gene: -; J gene: TRBJ2-7; CDR3 DNA: TGCGCCAGCAGCCCCGACGGCGCCTACGAGCAGTACTTC; CDR3 protein: CASSPDGAYEQYF
clone size: -; V gene: TRBV12-5; D gene: TRBD1; J gene: TRBJ1-1; CDR3 DNA: TGTGCTAGTGGTTTGGACTCCGGGACAGGGGGCATTGACACTGAAGCTTTCTTT; CDR3 protein: CASGLDSGTGGIDTEAFF
clone size: once; V gene: TRBV16; D gene: -; J gene: TRBJ2-1; CDR3 DNA: TGTGCCAGCAGCCCAGGTGGCCACAATGAGCAGTTCTTC; CDR3 protein: CASSPGGHNEQFF
clone size: -; V gene: TRBV25-1; D gene: TRBD1; J gene: TRBJ2-2; CDR3 DNA: TGTGCCAGCAGTGACCGGGACAGTGGCACCGGGGAGCTGTTTTTT; CDR3 protein: CASSDRDSGTGELFF
clone size: -; V gene: TRBV5-6; D gene: -; J gene: TRBJ2-7; CDR3 DNA: TGTGCCAGCAGCTTGGCAACCGCGGGGAACTACGAGCAGTACTTC; CDR3 protein: CASSLATAGNYEQYF
clone size: once; V gene: TRBV27; D gene: TRBD1; J gene: TRBJ2-7; CDR3 DNA: TGTGCCAGCAGTCTAGGGGGCCCGGCCTACGAGCAGTACTTC; CDR3 protein: CASSLGGPAYEQYF
clone size: -; V gene: TRBV4-1; D gene: -; J gene: TRBJ2-2; CDR3 DNA: TGCGCCAGCAGCTTTGGGGGTTCGACCGGGGAGCTGTTTTTT; CDR3 protein: CASSFGGSTGELFF
clone size: -; V gene: TRBV7-9; D gene: TRBD1; J gene: TRBJ2-7; CDR3 DNA: TGTGCCAGCAGCGCAGGGACAGGGGGACTATTCCCCTACGAGCAGTACTTC; CDR3 protein: CASSAGTGGLFPYEQYF
clone size: -; V gene: TRBV2; D gene: TRBD1; J gene: TRBJ2-7; CDR3 DNA: TGTGCCAGCAGTGTAGTGGACAGGGCCCACGAGCAGTACTTC; CDR3 protein: CASSVVDRAHEQYF
clone size: few; V gene: TRBV7-2; D gene: -; J gene: TRBJ1-6; CDR3 DNA: TGTGCCAGCAGCGTAGATGGCTCACCCCTCCACTTT; CDR3 protein: CASSVDGSPLHF
clone size: few; V gene: TRBV4-2; D gene: -; J gene: TRBJ2-5; CDR3 DNA: TGTGCCAGCAGCCAAGTTGGGGAAGAGACCCAGTACTTC; CDR3 protein: CASSQVGEETQYF